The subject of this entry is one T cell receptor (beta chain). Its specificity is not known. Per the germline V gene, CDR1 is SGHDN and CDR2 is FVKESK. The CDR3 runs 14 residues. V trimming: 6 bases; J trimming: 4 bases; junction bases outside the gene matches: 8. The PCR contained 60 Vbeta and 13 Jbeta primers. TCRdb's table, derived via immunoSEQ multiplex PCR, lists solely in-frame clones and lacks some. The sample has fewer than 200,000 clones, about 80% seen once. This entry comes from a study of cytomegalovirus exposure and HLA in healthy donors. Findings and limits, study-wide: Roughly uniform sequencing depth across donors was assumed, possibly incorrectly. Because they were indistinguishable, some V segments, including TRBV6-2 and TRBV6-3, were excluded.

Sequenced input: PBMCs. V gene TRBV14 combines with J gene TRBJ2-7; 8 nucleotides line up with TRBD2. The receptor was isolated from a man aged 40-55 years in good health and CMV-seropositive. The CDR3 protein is CASSLLGGRYEQYF. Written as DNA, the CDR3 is TGTGCCAGCAGTCTATTAGGCGGGAGGTACGAGCAGTACTTC.